Below are 11 T cell receptor beta chains sequenced from a single sample in a study of CD8+CD57+ T cells in acquired aplastic anemia. Profiles of TCR beta VDJ and CDR3 were generated from a genomic DNA template. TCRdb re-derived calls from the reads in MiXCR, one entry per CDR3 protein. The table shows approximately 470,000 distinct CDR3 sequences, with around 30% occurring only once. Only patients with CD8+CD57+ cell expansion on flow cytometry were chosen for sequencing. What was sequenced was sorted CD4+, CD8+, or CD8+CD57+ T cells (not recorded which) from PBMCs. The receptor source for this set is a human donor with aplastic anemia.

This clonotype came up many times. The genes are TRBV20-1 and TRBJ1-2, with D uncertain. The CDR3 runs 11 residues. V dropped 3 bases and J dropped 8 bases, with 10 bases sitting between them. Germline CDR1 and CDR2: DFQATT and SNEGSKA (reference sequence). CDR3 DNA: TGCAGTGCTAGCAGTCATGAGGGCTACACCTTC. As protein: CSASSHEGYTF.

This clonotype has a count of ten or more. V gene TRBV2 combines with J gene TRBJ1-5, with D uncertain. V lost 0 bases, J lost 2 bases, and 8 bases lay in between. The CDR3 is 15 amino acids. In germline, CDR1 is SNHLY, CDR2 FYNNEI. CDR3 in DNA: TGTGCCAGCAGTGAAGCGCTTGGGGGCAATCAGCCCCAGCATTTT. Translating it yields CASSEALGGNQPQHF.

This clonotype appeared a few times. The genes are TRBV7-8 and TRBJ2-1, with 15 bases aligning to TRBD2. The V gene end was trimmed by 4 bases and the J gene end by 10 bases; junction bases not matched to a gene: 2. CDR1 is SGHVS, CDR2 FQNEAQ, per germline. There are 14 residues in the CDR3. In DNA form, the CDR3 reads TGTGCCAGCAGCTCCGGACTAGCGGGGGGGGAGCAGTTCTTC. As protein: CASSSGLAGGEQFF.

This clonotype was detected only a few times. The V call is TRBV16, the J call TRBJ2-7; 10 positions match TRBD1. The CDR3 length is 14 residues. The junction had 4 bases not matched to a gene; V was cut back by 5 bases and J by 3 bases. In germline, CDR1 is KGHSY, CDR2 FQNENV. CDR3 coding DNA: TGTGCCAGCAGCGCGACAGGGGGCGGCTACGAGCAGTACTTC. This sequence encodes CASSATGGGYEQYF.

The rearrangement links TRBV10-3 to TRBJ1-5; D unresolved. The germline CDR1 and CDR2 sequences are ENHRY and SYGVKD. CDR3 size: 14 residues. The V and J ends lost 5 bases and 4 bases respectively, with 12 bases between them. DNA for the CDR3: TGTGCCATCAGTTACTTGGACGCTAATCAGCCCCAGCATTTT. It encodes CAISYLDANQPQHF.

The chain links TRBV5-5 to TRBJ2-3; perhaps TRBD2 as D (6 bases). The V gene lost 4 bases and the J gene lost 2 bases, with 14 bases spanning the gap. The CDR3 runs 15 residues. CDR1 and CDR2 (germline): SGHKS, YYEKEE (reference sequence). CDR3 sequence (DNA): TGTGCCAGCAGCGGGGCGGGGCGTAACACAGATACGCAGTATTTT. It yields the protein CASSGAGRNTDTQYF.

Note on this clonotype: Mismatch with germline at one junction end may stem from a read error. The rearrangement joins TRBV19 to TRBJ1-5; 11 positions agree with TRBD1. This CDR3 is 16 amino acids long. Germline V gene sequence: CDR1 LNHDA, CDR2 SQIVND (reference sequence). CDR3 in amino acids: CASSIQGQGGNQLQHF. As DNA, the CDR3 is TGTGCCAGTAGTATTCAGGGACAGGGGGGCAATCAGCTCCAGCATTTT.

The chain carries TRBV29-1 and TRBJ2-7, with 8 bases matching TRBD2. This CDR3 contains 14 residues. Germline V gene sequence: CDR1 SQVTM, CDR2 ANQGSEA. V lost 7 bases, J lost 5 bases, and 13 bases stayed unmatched. The CDR3 region has the DNA TGCAGCGCGGTTGCCGGGGGGGCCCAAGACGAGCAGTACTTC. It is translated as CSAVAGGAQDEQYF.

This clonotype was observed many times. V and J are TRBV9 and TRBJ2-7; a possible D gene is TRBD2 (6 bases). The V gene lost 4 bases and the J gene lost 6 bases, with 14 bases spanning the gap. The CDR3 contains 13 residues. CDR1 is SGDLS, CDR2 YYNGEE, per germline. The CDR3 sequence is CASSTEGGSEQYF. CDR3 DNA: TGTGCCAGCAGCACCGAAGGAGGGTCCGAGCAGTACTTC.

The rearrangement links TRBV7-8 to TRBJ2-7; possibly TRBD1 for D (5 bases). Trimming stripped 5 bases from V and 1 base from J, with 12 bases between. The germline V gene has CDR1 SGHVS and CDR2 FQNEAQ. The CDR3 runs to 14 residues. CDR3 sequence: CASSHLDISYEQYF. The CDR3 coding sequence is TGTGCCAGCAGCCACCTGGACATTTCCTACGAGCAGTACTTC.

Remarks on this clonotype: Just one base apart from a much larger clone, this may be a read error. The V call is TRBV4-2, the J call TRBJ1-2, with 7 bases that match TRBD1. The V gene end was trimmed by 4 bases and the J gene end by 4 bases; junction bases not matched to a gene: 6. This CDR3 comprises 14 residues. Germline CDR1 reads LGHNA; CDR2 reads YNFKEQ. The CDR3 loop is CASSRAGQSYGYTF. The CDR3 coding sequence is TGTGCCAGCAGCCGAGCGGGACAGAGCTATGGCTACACCTTC.